Following are 23 T cell receptor beta chains from one sample sequenced in a study of cytomegalovirus exposure and HLA in healthy donors. PCR amplification relied on 60 Vbeta primers (plus 13 Jbeta primers). Sequenced by immunoSEQ multiplex PCR; TCRdb stores in-frame clones only, minus some. Of around 210,000 clones listed, more than 70% are singletons. Sequences were obtained from PBMCs. The origin of the receptors is a boy aged 5-17 years in good health and CMV-seronegative.

V usage is TRBV9 and J usage is TRBJ2-1, with D hard to call. CDR1 and CDR2 from the germline V gene are SGDLS and YYNGEE. The V end was cut by 4 bases, the J end by 4 bases, with 3 bases between. CDR3 length equals 11 residues. This CDR3 is CASSQYNEQFF. The CDR3 DNA reads as TGTGCCAGCAGCCAGTACAATGAGCAGTTCTTC.

For this clone: Relative to the germline gene, one junction end is altered; a read error may explain this. The chain recombines TRBV7-7 with TRBJ2-5; a possible D gene is TRBD2 (6 bases). The CDR3 loop spans 14 amino acids. From germline, CDR1 is SSHAT and CDR2 FNYEAQ (reference sequence). The DNA of the CDR3 is TGTGCTAGCAGCTTGGAGAGCGGGTTAGAGACCCAGTACTTC. Its protein product is CASSLESGLETQYF.

J is TRBJ2-7 and V is TRBV6-1, with D possibly TRBD1 on 6 matching bases. The V gene lost 6 bases and the J gene lost 5 bases, with 8 bases spanning the gap. CDR1 is MNHNS and CDR2 is SASEGT in the germline V gene. This CDR3 comprises 11 residues. The CDR3 bases are TGTGCCAGCAGCTGGGGGCACGAGCAGTACTTC. Its protein product is CASSWGHEQYF.

The CDR3: CASSLVQGGYTF. The CDR3 bases are TGTGCCAGCAGCTTAGTTCAGGGTGGCTACACCTTC. This rearrangement joins TRBV7-2 to TRBJ1-2, with a tentative D call TRBD1 (5 bases). This CDR3 has 12 residues. The V end was cut by 1 base, the J end by 7 bases, with 7 bases between. Per the germline V gene, CDR1 is SGHTA and CDR2 is FQGNSA. Together with reference TRBV7-2 and TRBJ1-2, the CDR3 gives the full variable domain: GAGVSQSPSNKVTEKGKDVELRCDPISGHTALYWYRQSLGQGLEFLIYFQGNSAPDKSGLPSDRFSAERTGGSVSTLTIQRTQQEDSAVYLCASSLVQGGYTFGSGTRLTVV.

The chain carries TRBV18 and TRBJ2-2; D uncertain. The CDR3 spans 14 residues. V was pared by 3 bases and J by 4 bases, with 9 bases between. Germline-derived CDR1 and CDR2 are KGHSH and LQKENI. The CDR3 region is CASSPSGVTGELFF. CDR3 in DNA: TGTGCCAGCTCACCTAGTGGAGTCACCGGGGAGCTGTTTTTT.

The chain links TRBV10-1 to TRBJ2-3; 7 bases line up with TRBD1. Germline CDR1 reads WNHNN; CDR2 reads SYGVQD (reference sequence). V gave up 3 bases and J gave up 5 bases; unmatched junction bases: 11. The length of the CDR3 is 16 residues. The DNA for the CDR3 is TGCGCCAGCAGTGACCCGACAGGGCCAAGAGTAGATACGCAGTATTTT. Its translation is CASSDPTGPRVDTQYF.

The chain uses TRBV4-2 and TRBJ2-3; 7 bases are shared with TRBD1. This CDR3 contains 16 residues. Germline V lookup: CDR1 LGHNA, CDR2 YNFKEQ. Losses at the gene ends were 0 bases for V and 3 bases for J; bases not matched to a gene: 6. For the CDR3, the DNA is TGTGCCAGCAGCCAAGATCTGGGCAGGGGGACAGATACGCAGTATTTT. Translating it yields CASSQDLGRGTDTQYF.

A remark on this clone: Different DNA sequences within this sample yield the same CDR3. The rearrangement uses TRBV18 and TRBJ1-1; no clear D gene. Germline assignment: CDR1 KGHSH and CDR2 LQKENI. This CDR3 comprises 13 residues. V was pared by 3 bases and J by 0 bases, with 5 bases between. The CDR3 DNA reads TGTGCCAGCTCACCGAGGTTGAACACTGAAGCTTTCTTT. Amino acids: CASSPRLNTEAFF.

The CDR3 DNA follows: TGTGCCAGCAGCTGGGGCTGGAATGAAGCTTTCTTT. Its translation is CASSWGWNEAFF. The chain has TRBV11-2 and TRBJ1-1; a possible D gene is TRBD1 (5 bases). Germline V CDR1 and CDR2: SGHAT, FQNNGV. The CDR3 contains 12 residues. V was trimmed by 4 bases and J by 7 bases, leaving 10 bases between them.

This clone came up a few times. The gene calls are TRBV5-1 and TRBJ2-3, with D possibly TRBD1 on 5 matching bases. Trimming removed 4 bases at V and 2 bases at J, with 17 bases between. Germline V CDR1 and CDR2: SGHRS, YFSETQ. This CDR3 region has 16 residues. The CDR3: CASSTPDSLNTDTQYF. The CDR3 DNA is TGCGCCAGCAGCACCCCAGACAGCCTGAACACAGATACGCAGTATTTT.

The J gene is TRBJ2-5, the V gene TRBV7-2; the match to TRBD2 covers 9 bases. Germline-derived CDR1 and CDR2 are SGHTA and FQGNSA. J was trimmed by 5 bases and V by 1 base; bases with no gene match: 8. The CDR3 is made up of 16 amino acids. The CDR3 sequence is CASSLDAGGTGETQYF. The CDR3, as DNA: TGTGCCAGCAGCTTAGATGCGGGGGGGACCGGTGAGACCCAGTACTTC.

The gene calls are TRBV7-6 and TRBJ2-1, with 13 bases lining up with TRBD2. Trimming removed 6 bases from V and 10 bases from J; junction bases left unmatched: 6. Germline V gene sequence: CDR1 SGHVS, CDR2 FNYEAQ. The CDR3 runs to 14 residues. The CDR3 loop is CASSSTSGGLEQFF. The CDR3 DNA reads as TGTGCCAGCAGTTCGACTAGCGGGGGGCTCGAGCAGTTCTTC. Complete variable domain (other parts from reference TRBV7-6 and TRBJ2-1): GAGVSQSPRYKVTKRGQDVALRCDPISGHVSLYWYRQALGQGPEFLTYFNYEAQQDKSGLPNDRFSAERPEGSISTLTIQRTEQRDSAMYRCASSSTSGGLEQFFGPGTRLTVL.

This clone occurred a few times. The chain recombines TRBV29-1 with TRBJ2-5, with 7 bases fitting TRBD2. The length of the CDR3 is 14 residues. With 7 bases clipped from V and 4 bases from J, the junction kept 12 bases outside the gene matches. The germline gives CDR1 SQVTM, CDR2 ANQGSEA. The CDR3 protein is CSAPSAGVGETQYF. CDR3 DNA sequence: TGCAGCGCTCCATCGGCGGGGGTAGGAGAGACCCAGTACTTC.

V gene TRBV5-5 combines with J gene TRBJ1-5; a possible D gene is TRBD1 (5 bases). V was cut by 4 bases and J by 5 bases, with 7 bases left in between. The CDR3 runs to 12 residues. The V gene's germline CDR1 is SGHKS and CDR2 YYEKEE (reference sequence). The CDR3 is CASSQGDQPQHF. CDR3 in DNA: TGTGCCAGCAGCCAAGGGGATCAGCCCCAGCATTTT. The full variable domain, rest sourced from reference TRBV5-5 and TRBJ1-5, is DAGVTQSPTHLIKTRGQQVTLRCSPISGHKSVSWYQQVLGQGPQFIFQYYEKEERGRGNFPDRFSARQFPNYSSELNVNALLLGDSALYLCASSQGDQPQHFGDGTRLSIL.

The genes are TRBV6-6 and TRBJ1-1; TRBD1 matches 8 bases. The CDR3 consists of 16 residues. The germline V gene has CDR1 MNHNY and CDR2 SVGAGI (reference sequence). The V and J ends lost 8 bases and 5 bases, in that order; junction bases with no gene match: 16. For the CDR3, the DNA is TGTGCCAGCTTTCCCCTAAGGGCAGGGGGCGAAACTGAAGCTTTCTTT. Its translation is CASFPLRAGGETEAFF.

The chain employs TRBV19 and TRBJ2-1; D remains ambiguous. V was shortened by 1 base and J by 4 bases, with 14 bases between the two germline ends. The CDR3 is 16 residues long. Germline assignment: CDR1 LNHDA and CDR2 SQIVND (reference sequence). The CDR3 DNA sequence: TGTGCCAGTAGTATAGCAAGACGGGTAGCTTACAATGAGCAGTTCTTC. It codes for CASSIARRVAYNEQFF.

J is TRBJ2-1 and V is TRBV30, with 8 positions matching TRBD2. V gave up 5 bases and J gave up 1 base; unmatched junction bases: 4. Per the germline V gene, CDR1 is GTSNPN and CDR2 is SVGIG (reference sequence). The CDR3 contains 14 residues. Here the CDR3 reads CAWLAGQSYNEQFF. CDR3 in DNA: TGTGCCTGGCTAGCGGGCCAATCCTACAATGAGCAGTTCTTC. Full variable domain (rest looked up from reference TRBV30 and TRBJ2-1): SQTIHQWPATLVQPVGSPLSLECTVEGTSNPNLYWYRQAAGRGLQLLFYSVGIGQISSEVPQNLSASRPQDRQFILSSKKLLLSDSGFYLCAWLAGQSYNEQFFGPGTRLTVL.

This chain connects TRBV30 to TRBJ1-2; maybe TRBD1 (6 bases). Trimming took 0 bases from V and 0 from J, leaving 11 bases between them. The CDR3 loop spans 15 amino acids. Germline lookup yields CDR1 GTSNPN and CDR2 SVGIG (reference sequence). CDR3 bases: TGTGCCTGGAGTGTCCTGGGGGCCACTAACTATGGCTACACCTTC. It yields the protein CAWSVLGATNYGYTF.

J is TRBJ1-3 and V is TRBV15; 7 bases are shared with TRBD1. CDR3 length: 14 amino acids. Germline-derived CDR1 and CDR2 are LNHNV and YYDKDF (reference sequence). V lost 0 bases, J lost 9 bases, and 5 bases stayed unmatched. The CDR3 loop is CATSRDEGASTIYF. The DNA of the CDR3 is TGTGCCACCAGCAGAGATGAGGGGGCGTCCACCATATATTTT.

The chain is built from TRBV5-1 and TRBJ1-1; perhaps TRBD1 as D (6 bases). With 4 bases removed from V and 2 bases from J, the gap between germline ends came to 12 bases. This CDR3 is 14 amino acids long. CDR1 SGHRS and CDR2 YFSETQ come from the germline V gene. The CDR3 DNA reads as TGCGCCAGCAGCCCGCGGACAGATAACACTGAAGCTTTCTTT. Its protein is CASSPRTDNTEAFF.

This clone was observed a few times. Here the CDR3 reads CASSLDVSGRRNEQFF. The CDR3 nucleotides are TGTGCCAGCAGCTTGGATGTTAGCGGGAGACGGAATGAGCAGTTCTTC. The chain joins TRBV5-4 to TRBJ2-1; 9 nucleotides line up with TRBD2. The CDR3 is 16 residues long. CDR1 and CDR2 from the germline V gene are SGHNT and YYREEE (reference sequence). V dropped 0 bases and J dropped 7; count of bases not matched to a gene: 8.

This clone was counted a few times. V and J are TRBV7-2 and TRBJ2-1, with 14 bases fitting TRBD2. V dropped 6 bases and J dropped 2; count of bases not matched to a gene: 6. The CDR3 is 17 amino acids. Germline V gene data show CDR1 as SGHTA and CDR2 as FQGNSA. The CDR3: CASRLTSGRAPYNEQFF. The CDR3 nucleotides are TGTGCCAGCAGATTGACTAGCGGGAGGGCCCCCTACAATGAGCAGTTCTTC.

This clone was seen a few times. It is unclear where the CDR3 begins or ends on the DNA, so no DNA is shown, and the CDR3 is as TCRdb lists it. The rearrangement uses TRBV11-3 and TRBJ2-3; the table's D gene call, TRBD2, was not cross checked with the DNA. In germline, CDR1 is SGHNT, CDR2 YENEEA. Including both end residues, the CDR3 is 13 amino acids long. The CDR3 sequence is CASSFPDFRTQYF.